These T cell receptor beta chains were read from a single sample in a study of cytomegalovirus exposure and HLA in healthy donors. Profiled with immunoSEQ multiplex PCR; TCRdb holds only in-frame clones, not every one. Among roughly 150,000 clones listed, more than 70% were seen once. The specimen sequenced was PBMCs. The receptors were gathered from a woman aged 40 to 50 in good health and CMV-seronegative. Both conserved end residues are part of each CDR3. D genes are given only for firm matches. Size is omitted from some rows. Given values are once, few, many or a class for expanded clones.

CDR3 protein: CASSEQTNTEAFF
CDR3 DNA: TGTGCCAGCAGTGAACAGACTAACACTGAAGCTTTCTTT
D gene: NA
J gene: TRBJ1-1
V gene: TRBV2
clone size: NA

CDR3 protein: CASTVGGLAGGLNNEQFF
CDR3 DNA: TGTGCCAGCACCGTTGGGGGACTAGCGGGGGGACTTAACAATGAGCAGTTCTTC
D gene: TRBD2
J gene: TRBJ2-1
V gene: TRBV28
clone size: NA

CDR3 protein: CASSGLVGGETQYF
CDR3 DNA: TGTGCCAGCAGTGGACTCGTTGGGGGGGAGACCCAGTACTTC
D gene: NA
J gene: TRBJ2-5
V gene: TRBV6-1
clone size: NA

CDR3 protein: CASSQEVMGGRQTDTQYF
CDR3 DNA: TGTGCCAGCAGCCAAGAGGTCATGGGCGGGAGGCAGACAGATACGCAGTATTTT
D gene: TRBD2
J gene: TRBJ2-3
V gene: TRBV4-2
clone size: NA

CDR3 protein: CASSLVGRINQPQHF
CDR3 DNA: TGTGCCAGCAGCTTAGTGGGCAGGATCAATCAGCCCCAGCATTTT
D gene: NA
J gene: TRBJ1-5
V gene: TRBV28
clone size: NA

CDR3 protein: CATSNLDSEKLFF
CDR3 DNA: TGTGCCACCAGCAACCTAGACAGTGAAAAACTGTTTTTT
D gene: NA
J gene: TRBJ1-4
V gene: TRBV15
clone size: NA

CDR3 protein: CAISFTGASYGYTF
CDR3 DNA: TGTGCCATCAGTTTTACAGGGGCTAGCTATGGCTACACCTTC
D gene: TRBD1
J gene: TRBJ1-2
V gene: TRBV10-3
clone size: NA

CDR3 protein: CASSQLAGVTNEQFF
CDR3 DNA: TGTGCCAGTAGCCAACTAGCGGGGGTTACCAATGAGCAGTTCTTC
D gene: TRBD2
J gene: TRBJ2-1
V gene: TRBV19
clone size: NA

CDR3 protein: CASSSLGSENTEAFF
CDR3 DNA: TGCGCCAGCAGCTCCCTAGGATCGGAGAACACTGAAGCTTTCTTT
D gene: NA
J gene: TRBJ1-1
V gene: TRBV5-1
clone size: few

CDR3 protein: CASSQAAVSYEQYF
CDR3 DNA: TGTGCCAGCAGCCAAGCGGCGGTCTCCTACGAGCAGTACTTC
D gene: NA
J gene: TRBJ2-7
V gene: TRBV5-8
clone size: once

CDR3 protein: CAWADRGGSYEQYF
CDR3 DNA: TGTGCCTGGGCAGACAGGGGTGGTTCCTACGAGCAGTACTTC
D gene: TRBD1
J gene: TRBJ2-7
V gene: TRBV30
clone size: NA

CDR3 protein: CAISGQFLPYEQYF
CDR3 DNA: TGTGCCATCTCAGGGCAGTTCCTCCCCTACGAGCAGTACTTC
D gene: NA
J gene: TRBJ2-7
V gene: TRBV2
clone size: NA

CDR3 protein: CASSPFLEAFF
CDR3 DNA: TGTGCCAGCAGCCCTTTCCTGGAAGCTTTCTTT
D gene: NA
J gene: TRBJ1-1
V gene: TRBV11-2
clone size: NA

CDR3 protein: CASSLVGGNNSPLHF
CDR3 DNA: TGTGCCAGCAGCTTAGTTGGGGGGAACAATTCACCCCTCCACTTT
D gene: NA
J gene: TRBJ1-6
V gene: TRBV11-2
clone size: once

CDR3 protein: CASSEWLAGPTDTQYF
CDR3 DNA: TGTGCCAGCAGTGAATGGCTAGCGGGCCCCACAGATACGCAGTATTTT
D gene: TRBD2
J gene: TRBJ2-3
V gene: TRBV2
clone size: NA

CDR3 protein: CATSSSGGDYGYTF
CDR3 DNA: TGTGCCACCAGCTCTTCAGGGGGCGACTATGGCTACACCTTC
D gene: TRBD1
J gene: TRBJ1-2
V gene: TRBV15
clone size: NA

CDR3 protein: CASMGLTGRDQPQHF
CDR3 DNA: TGTGCCAGCATGGGTTTAACAGGGCGCGATCAGCCCCAGCATTTT
D gene: NA
J gene: TRBJ1-5
V gene: TRBV27
clone size: once

CDR3 protein: CAISAGTASLAQHF
CDR3 DNA: TGTGCCATCAGTGCCGGGACAGCCTCACTGGCCCAGCACTTT
D gene: TRBD1
J gene: TRBJ1-5
V gene: TRBV10-3
clone size: NA

CDR3 protein: CASSGGETDTQYF
CDR3 DNA: TGTGCCAGCAGTGGGGGGGAGACAGATACGCAGTATTTT
D gene: NA
J gene: TRBJ2-3
V gene: TRBV6-1
clone size: NA

CDR3 protein: CASTTGQGRETQYF
CDR3 DNA: TGTGCCAGCACCACGGGACAGGGGCGAGAGACCCAGTACTTC
D gene: TRBD1
J gene: TRBJ2-5
V gene: TRBV7-8
clone size: NA

CDR3 protein: CASSFRDRSNTEAFF
CDR3 DNA: TGCGCCAGCAGCTTCCGGGACAGATCGAACACTGAAGCTTTCTTT
D gene: TRBD1
J gene: TRBJ1-1
V gene: TRBV5-1
clone size: NA